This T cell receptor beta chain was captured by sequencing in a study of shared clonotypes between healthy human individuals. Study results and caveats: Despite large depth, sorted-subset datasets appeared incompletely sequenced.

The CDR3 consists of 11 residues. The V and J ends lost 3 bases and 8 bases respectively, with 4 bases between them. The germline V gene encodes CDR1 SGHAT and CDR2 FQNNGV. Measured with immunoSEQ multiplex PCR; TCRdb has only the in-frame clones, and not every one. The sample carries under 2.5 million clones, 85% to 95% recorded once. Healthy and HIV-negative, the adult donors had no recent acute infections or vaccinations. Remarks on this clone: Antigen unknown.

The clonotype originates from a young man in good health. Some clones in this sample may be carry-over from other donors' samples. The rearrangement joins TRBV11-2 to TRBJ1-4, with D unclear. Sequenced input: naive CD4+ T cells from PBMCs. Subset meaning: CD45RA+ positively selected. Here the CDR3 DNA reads TGTGCCAGCAGCTTGAGAGAAAAACTGTTTTTT. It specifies CASSLREKLFF.